Following are 13 T cell receptor beta chains from one sample sequenced in a study of glioma-infiltrating T cells (dated by TCRdb to 2016 to 2017). Sequenced using an Illumina MiSeq. TCR alpha and beta CDR3 regions were amplified with the iRepertoire nested amplicon-rescue multiplex PCR (arm-PCR) platform from RNA. The raw public data were reprocessed by TCRdb itself: fastp quality trimming at Q25, MiXCR clonotype calling, in-frame beta chains only. Records with the same CDR3 protein are collapsed into one entry carrying the most frequent genes and DNA. Across this sample there are around 97,000 distinct CDR3 sequences, with around 31% seen only once. About 40% of the sample comes from the top ten. The sample comprised glioma tissue, nonneoplastic brain tissue, or PBMCs (not recorded which). The receptors originated from a human donor with low-grade glioma or glioblastoma, undergoing nonglioma brain surgery, or in good health (not recorded which).

A remark on this clonotype: A single base separates this from a much larger clone, so it may be a read error. The chain joins TRBV2 to TRBJ1-2; 9 bases match TRBD1. This CDR3 is 15 amino acids long. V was clipped by 7 bases and J by 5 bases; unmatched bases: 11. The germline gives CDR1 SNHLY, CDR2 FYNNEI. The CDR3 here is CASNTRTGERYGYTF. CDR3 DNA sequence: TGTGCCAGCAACACCAGGACAGGGGAACGGTATGGCTACACCTTC.

This clonotype came up many times. The chain is built from TRBV20-1 and TRBJ1-5; the D is unclear. The CDR3 sequence is 14 residues long. Germline loops: CDR1 DFQATT, CDR2 SNEGSKA (reference sequence). With 1 base removed from V and 0 bases from J, the gap between germline ends came to 7 bases. CDR3 in amino acids: CSARGHISNQPQHF. The CDR3, as DNA: TGCAGTGCTAGAGGGCATATTAGCAATCAGCCCCAGCATTTT.

Worth noting for this clonotype: A much larger clonotype is one base distant, so this may be a read error. The chain couples TRBV28 to TRBJ1-3; D unresolved. V lost 2 bases, J lost 2 bases, and 7 bases lay in between. The CDR3 totals 14 residues. From germline, CDR1 is MDHEN and CDR2 SYDVKM. The CDR3 DNA sequence: TGTGCCAGCAGTTTAATTAGGGCTGGAAACACCATATATTTT. Protein: CASSLIRAGNTIYF.

This clonotype was counted only a few times. V is TRBV3-1 and J is TRBJ2-1, with D perhaps TRBD1 (6 bases). The CDR3 is 15 residues long. Germline V lookup: CDR1 LGHDT, CDR2 YNNKEL (reference sequence). V lost 1 base and J lost 4, with 11 bases in between. The CDR3 nucleotides read TGTGCCAGCAGCCAAGGGACAGACAGTTACAATGAGCAGTTCTTC. Amino acids: CASSQGTDSYNEQFF.

The rearrangement joins TRBV12-3 or TRBV12-4 to TRBJ2-5; 10 bases match TRBD1. Trimming at V came to 3 bases and at J to 3 bases, leaving 4 bases not matched to a gene. The CDR3 covers 15 residues. CDR3 DNA sequence: TGTGCCAGCAGTTTTCGGACAGGGGGAAAAGAGACCCAGTACTTC. It translates to CASSFRTGGKETQYF.

V gene TRBV11-2 combines with J gene TRBJ1-1; D is unresolved. Looked up from germline, CDR1 is SGHAT and CDR2 is FQNNGV. The CDR3 is 13 residues long. Trimming took off 1 base at V and 5 bases at J, with 8 bases between the two ends. The CDR3: CASSLVRDTEAFF. In nucleotides, the CDR3 is TGTGCCAGCAGCTTAGTAAGGGATACTGAAGCTTTCTTT.

This clonotype was counted many times. V and J are TRBV6-1 and TRBJ1-1; perhaps TRBD1 as D (6 bases). The CDR3 is made up of 14 amino acids. V lost 5 bases and J 1 base, leaving 11 bases between the germline ends. Germline V CDR1 and CDR2: MNHNS, SASEGT. CDR3 nucleotides: TGTGCCAGCAGTCAAAAGACAGGGAACACTGAAGCTTTCTTT. Its protein is CASSQKTGNTEAFF.

As to this clonotype: An end of the junction does not agree with germline; a read error may underlie this. DNA for the CDR3: TGTGCCATCAGCCAAATGACTAGCGGGTACAATGAGCAGTTCTTC. It translates to CAISQMTSGYNEQFF. The V and J genes are TRBV3-1 and TRBJ2-1; 10 bases map to TRBD2. The CDR3 spans 15 residues. Germline CDR1 and CDR2: LGHDT and YNNKEL (reference sequence).

This clonotype was observed many times. The CDR3 loop is CASRKDRRGYTF. CDR3 sequence (DNA): TGTGCCAGCAGAAAGGACCGCCGTGGCTACACCTTC. The chain joins TRBV27 to TRBJ1-2, with D unclear. V lost 6 bases and J 7 bases, leaving 12 bases between the germline ends. The length of the CDR3 is 12 residues. Looked up from germline, CDR1 is MNHEY and CDR2 is SMNVEV (reference sequence).

A remark on this clonotype: Since a much larger clone is just one base distant, this may be a read error. The chain joins TRBV7-2 to TRBJ1-3; maybe TRBD1 (5 bases). The ends were cut back, 3 bases at V and 11 bases at J, with 11 bases in the middle. CDR1 SGHTA and CDR2 FQGNSA come from the germline V gene. The CDR3 has 12 residues. Written as DNA, the CDR3 is TGTGCCAGCAGCTTTCAGGGCGGGGCCATATATTTT. Translating gives CASSFQGGAIYF.

This clonotype has only a few counts. The chain recombines TRBV5-4 with TRBJ2-3; tentatively, D is TRBD2 (5 bases). V lost 4 bases, J lost 0 bases, and 21 bases lay in between. CDR1 and CDR2 (germline): SGHNT, YYREEE (reference sequence). CDR3 length: 18 amino acids. This chain's CDR3 is CASSTEPSAAISTDTQYF. In nucleotides, the CDR3 is TGTGCCAGCAGCACCGAACCGTCAGCGGCGATTAGCACAGATACGCAGTATTTT. The whole variable domain, remainder taken from reference TRBV5-4 and TRBJ2-3, is ETGVTQSPTHLIKTRGQQVTLRCSSQSGHNTVSWYQQALGQGPQFIFQYYREEENGRGNFPPRFSGLQFPNYSSELNVNALELDDSALYLCASSTEPSAAISTDTQYFGPGTRLTVL.

This clonotype was found many times. The chain links TRBV20-1 to TRBJ1-5; TRBD1 might be the D (5 bases). The CDR3 has 15 amino acids. CDR1 is DFQATT and CDR2 is SNEGSKA in the germline V gene (reference sequence). V lost 3 bases, J lost 3 bases, and 15 bases lay in between. This CDR3 reads CSARVGHLANQPQHF. The CDR3 DNA sequence: TGCAGTGCTAGGGTCGGACATCTCGCCAATCAGCCCCAGCATTTT.

The chain has TRBV5-1 and TRBJ2-7; D might be TRBD1 (6 bases). Germline CDR1 SGHRS, CDR2 YFSETQ. The CDR3 has 15 residues. V was shortened by 0 bases and J by 6 bases, with 16 bases between the two germline ends. For the CDR3, the DNA is TGCGCCAGCAGCTTGGACGGACAGCCCGCCACCGAGCAGTACTTC. Its protein is CASSLDGQPATEQYF.